Reported below is one T cell receptor (beta chain). Its matching antigen is unknown. This specimen comes from a study of OX40 agonist ivuxolimab in advanced cancers. For the study at large: Of mixed ages from about 20 to 90 and averaging around 60 years, the group was about 80% male.

Trimming took off 5 bases at V and 6 bases at J, with 17 bases between the two ends. Germline loops: CDR1 SGHTA, CDR2 FQGTGA. The CDR3 is 14 residues long. Profiling relied on immunoSEQ multiplex PCR, and the TCRdb table lists in-frame clones only, not all of them. The sample includes about 12,000 clones, about 81% of them seen just once. Study observations and caveats: Antigen specificity was not determined for the expanded peripheral T cells. Clones of CD4+ and CD8+ blood T cells grew by week 6 at doses of 0.1 to 3.0 mg/kg.

The source was CD4+ or CD8+ T cells sorted from blood, collected in a trial of the OX40 agonist ivuxolimab. The TCR comes from an adult with an advanced solid tumor such as melanoma, head and neck, liver or kidney cancer. The chain recombines TRBV7-3 with TRBJ2-7; possibly TRBD2 for D (6 bases). CDR3 loop: CASSVSAGRSEQYF. The CDR3 DNA reads TGTGCCAGCAGCGTAAGCGCGGGAAGGTCCGAGCAGTACTTC.